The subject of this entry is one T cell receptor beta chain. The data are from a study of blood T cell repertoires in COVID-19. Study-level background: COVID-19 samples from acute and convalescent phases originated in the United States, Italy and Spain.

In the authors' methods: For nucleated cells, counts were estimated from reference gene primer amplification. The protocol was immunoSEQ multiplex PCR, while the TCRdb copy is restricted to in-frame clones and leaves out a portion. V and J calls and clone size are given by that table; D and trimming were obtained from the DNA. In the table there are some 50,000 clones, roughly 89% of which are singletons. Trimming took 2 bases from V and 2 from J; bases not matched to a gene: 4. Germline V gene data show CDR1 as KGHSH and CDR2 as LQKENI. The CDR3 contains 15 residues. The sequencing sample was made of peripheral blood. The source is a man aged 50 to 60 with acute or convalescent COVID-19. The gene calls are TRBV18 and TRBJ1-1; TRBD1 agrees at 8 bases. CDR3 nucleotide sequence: TGTGCCAGCTCACCAGCCACAGGGGGAAACACTGAAGCTTTCTTT. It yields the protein CASSPATGGNTEAFF.